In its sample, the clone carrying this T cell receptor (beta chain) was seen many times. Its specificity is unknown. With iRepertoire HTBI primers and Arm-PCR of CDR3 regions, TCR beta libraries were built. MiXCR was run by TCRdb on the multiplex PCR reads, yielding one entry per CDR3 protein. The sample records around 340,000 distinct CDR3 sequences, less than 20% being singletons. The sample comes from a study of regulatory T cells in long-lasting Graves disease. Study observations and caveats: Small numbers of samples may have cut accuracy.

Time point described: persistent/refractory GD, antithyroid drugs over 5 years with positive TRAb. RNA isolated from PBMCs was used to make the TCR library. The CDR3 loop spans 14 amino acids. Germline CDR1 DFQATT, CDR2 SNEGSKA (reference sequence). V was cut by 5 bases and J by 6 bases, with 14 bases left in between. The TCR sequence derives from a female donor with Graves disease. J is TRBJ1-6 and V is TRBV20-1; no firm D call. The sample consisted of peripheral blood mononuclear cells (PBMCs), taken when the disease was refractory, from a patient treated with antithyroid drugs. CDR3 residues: CSASSGESNSPLHF. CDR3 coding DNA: TGCAGTGCTTCCTCGGGAGAGAGTAATTCACCCCTCCACTTT.